This TCR beta chain was identified during a study of T cell responses to AZD1222 COVID-19 vaccine. Findings and caveats of the study: After the peak T cell response, and only then, were repertoires sampled. At study baseline, merely several AZD1222 recipients were seropositive. After two AZD1222 doses, spike-specific TCR breadth and depth rose versus day 0. Targeting of unmutated variant regions was reportedly seen in nearly half of spike-specific TCRs.

With respect to this clone: Its antigen is not known.

This CDR3 has 14 residues. The V end was cut by 0 bases, the J end by 4 bases, with 8 bases between. Germline V gives CDR1 SGDLS, CDR2 YYNGEE. Here immunoSEQ multiplex PCR was the method, and the copy in TCRdb shows in-frame clones only, minus some. This table has 130,000 or so clones, approximately 84% appearing once. The specimen comprised peripheral blood, sampled on day 0 of AZD1222 vaccination. The chain uses TRBV9 and TRBJ1-5, with D perhaps TRBD1 (5 bases). The receptor comes from an adult in good health. CDR3 sequence: CASSVGGANQPQHF. The CDR3 nucleotides read TGTGCCAGCAGCGTAGGAGGGGCGAATCAGCCCCAGCATTTT.